Below, one T cell receptor beta chain is given with its context. The entry originates in a study of blood T cell repertoires in COVID-19. Study context: COVID-19 samples, acute and convalescent, were from the United States, Italy and Spain. Sample material is recorded as cDNA or gDNA derived from T cells, B-cell-depleted T cells, or PBMCs.

Clones were sequenced by immunoSEQ multiplex PCR, and TCRdb holds only the in-frame ones, with some missing. This repertoire shows 140,000 to 150,000 clones, 80% to 90% found once; its top ten account for approximately 9.2%. There are 13 residues in the CDR3. Trimming stripped 5 bases from V and 4 bases from J, with 12 bases between. The V gene's germline CDR1 is LGHDT and CDR2 YNNKEL (reference sequence). Sequencing used peripheral blood. The sequence derives from a human donor with acute or convalescent COVID-19. The donor label of this sample is uncertain. The rearrangement uses TRBV3-1 (or the pseudogene TRBV3-2) and TRBJ2-7; D is unresolved. The CDR3 spells CASSVGPIYEQYF. In DNA form, the CDR3 reads TGTGCCAGCAGCGTTGGGCCGATTTACGAGCAGTACTTC.